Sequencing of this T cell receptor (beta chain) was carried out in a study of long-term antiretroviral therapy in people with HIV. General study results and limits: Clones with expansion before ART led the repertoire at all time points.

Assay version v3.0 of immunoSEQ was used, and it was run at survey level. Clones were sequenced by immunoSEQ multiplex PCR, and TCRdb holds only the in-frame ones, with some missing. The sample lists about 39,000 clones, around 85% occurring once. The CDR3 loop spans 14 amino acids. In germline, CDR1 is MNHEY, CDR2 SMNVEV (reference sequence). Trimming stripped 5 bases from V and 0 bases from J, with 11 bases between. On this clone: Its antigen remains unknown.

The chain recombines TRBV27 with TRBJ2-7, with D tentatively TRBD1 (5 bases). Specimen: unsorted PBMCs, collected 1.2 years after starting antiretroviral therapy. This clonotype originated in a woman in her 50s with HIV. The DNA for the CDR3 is TGTGCCAGCAGTACAGGACACTACTCCTACGAGCAGTACTTC. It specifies CASSTGHYSYEQYF.